The next 27 T cell receptor beta chains were all read from a single sample in a study of T cell changes during pregnancy in multiple sclerosis. Libraries were prepared by immunoSEQ multiplex PCR; TCRdb keeps only in-frame clonotypes and omits some of them. Among 95,000 to 100,000 clones, around 90% were seen once, and the ten largest hold around 3.1%. The material was peripheral blood, obtained in the second trimester of pregnancy. These receptors all stem from a female donor with multiple sclerosis, enrolled in a pregnancy study.

V and J are TRBV19 and TRBJ2-3; D uncertain. There are 14 residues in the CDR3. CDR1 and CDR2 from the germline V gene are LNHDA and SQIVND (reference sequence). The V gene lost 2 bases and the J gene lost 1 base, with 7 bases spanning the gap. As DNA, the CDR3 is TGTGCCAGTAGTATACAAGGAGGCACAGATACGCAGTATTTT. Its translation: CASSIQGGTDTQYF.

The count of this clone is one. This rearrangement joins TRBV7-2 to TRBJ1-5; 9 bases line up with TRBD1. The germline CDR1 and CDR2 sequences are SGHTA and FQGNSA. This CDR3 spans 19 amino acids. The V gene end was trimmed by 2 bases and the J gene end by 6 bases; junction bases not matched to a gene: 17. The CDR3 nucleotides are TGTGCCAGCAGCTTAAAGGTCAATAATCCGGGACAGGGAGGTCAGCCCCAGCATTTT. Translating it yields CASSLKVNNPGQGGQPQHF.

The rearrangement uses TRBV11-2 and TRBJ2-3; 9 positions agree with TRBD2. The CDR3 runs to 16 residues. With 5 bases clipped from V and 11 bases from J, the junction kept 17 bases outside the gene matches. Germline-derived CDR1 and CDR2 are SGHAT and FQNNGV. The CDR3 nucleotides are TGTGCCAGCAGCCCTGTCACTAGCGGGCGTCGCCAGGGGCAGTATTTT. Residues: CASSPVTSGRRQGQYF.

The rearrangement links TRBV29-1 to TRBJ2-1; possibly TRBD2 for D (6 bases). The CDR3 loop spans 11 amino acids. Germline V gives CDR1 SQVTM, CDR2 ANQGSEA. V dropped 5 bases and J dropped 7 bases, with 9 bases sitting between them. The CDR3 nucleotides read TGCAGCGTTTTGAGCGGGAATGAGCAGTTCTTC. This translates into CSVLSGNEQFF.

This chain uses TRBV27 with TRBJ2-2; D is perhaps TRBD2 (5 bases). Per the germline V gene, CDR1 is MNHEY and CDR2 is SMNVEV (reference sequence). The length of the CDR3 is 15 residues. V lost 2 bases to trimming and J lost 2 bases, with 9 bases between them. The CDR3, as DNA: TGTGCCAGCAGTTTACGGACTCTCAACACCGGGGAGCTGTTTTTT. Translating it yields CASSLRTLNTGELFF.

This clone has just one count. V usage is TRBV27 and J usage is TRBJ2-1; TRBD2 might be the D (6 bases). This CDR3 has 16 amino acids. Trimming left V 3 bases short and J 5 bases short, with 17 bases between. Germline CDR1 and CDR2: MNHEY and SMNVEV (reference sequence). The CDR3: CASSFRAGRTHNEQFF. The CDR3 DNA is TGTGCCAGCAGTTTCCGAGCGGGCCGGACACACAATGAGCAGTTCTTC.

The rearrangement uses TRBV18 and TRBJ2-3, with D perhaps TRBD2 (5 bases). The V gene's germline CDR1 is KGHSH and CDR2 LQKENI. CDR3 length equals 15 residues. V dropped 6 bases and J dropped 1 base, with 14 bases sitting between them. The CDR3 protein is CASSLAGRGTDTQYF. The CDR3 DNA reads as TGTGCCAGCTCCCTAGCAGGTCGGGGCACAGATACGCAGTATTTT.

As DNA, the CDR3 is TGTGCCAGCAGTTTCTCGGTCGAGACCCAGTACTTC. This codes for CASSFSVETQYF. This chain connects TRBV28 to TRBJ2-5; D is unclear. The germline gives CDR1 MDHEN, CDR2 SYDVKM. The CDR3 contains 12 residues. Trimming stripped 3 bases from V and 5 bases from J, with 7 bases between.

CDR3 region: CASSLNPNQPQHF. In nucleotides, the CDR3 is TGCGCCAGCAGCTTGAATCCTAATCAGCCCCAGCATTTT. The rearrangement links TRBV5-1 to TRBJ1-5; D remains ambiguous. V lost 1 base and J 4 bases, leaving 6 bases between the germline ends. The length of the CDR3 is 13 residues. Germline CDR1 and CDR2: SGHRS and YFSETQ.

V gene TRBV9 combines with J gene TRBJ2-7, with TRBD2 as a possible D gene (6 bases). The CDR3 is made up of 12 amino acids. The V gene lost 4 bases and the J gene lost 12 bases, with 17 bases spanning the gap. In germline, CDR1 is SGDLS, CDR2 YYNGEE. CDR3 sequence: CASSKEEGSLYF. The DNA for the CDR3 is TGTGCCAGCAGCAAGGAGGAGGGTTCCTTGTACTTC.

This rearrangement joins TRBV19 to TRBJ2-1; 13 bases fit TRBD2. The CDR3 loop spans 16 amino acids. CDR1 and CDR2 (germline): LNHDA, SQIVND (reference sequence). Trimming at V came to 4 bases and at J to 5 bases, leaving 5 bases not matched to a gene. The CDR3 reads CASSKWTSGGHNEQFF. DNA of the CDR3: TGTGCCAGTAGTAAATGGACTAGCGGGGGTCACAATGAGCAGTTCTTC.

This rearrangement joins TRBV1 to TRBJ1-1. TRBV1 counts as a pseudogene. This CDR3 contains 13 residues. The CDR3 bases are TGCACCAGCAGCCAAGGTGTCTCCGGGGAAGCTTTCTTT. Amino acids: CTSSQGVSGEAFF.

This clone was observed a single time. This chain uses TRBV27 with TRBJ1-4; TRBD1 matches 10 bases. V trimming: 6 bases; J trimming: 6 bases; junction bases outside the gene matches: 4. This CDR3 is 14 amino acids long. The germline CDR1 and CDR2 sequences are MNHEY and SMNVEV (reference sequence). DNA of the CDR3: TGTGCCAGCAGGTCGGACAGGGGGGATGAAAAACTGTTTTTT. It is translated as CASRSDRGDEKLFF. Together with reference TRBV27 and TRBJ1-4, the CDR3 gives the full variable domain: EAQVTQNPRYLITVTGKKLTVTCSQNMNHEYMSWYRQDPGLGLRQIYYSMNVEVTDKGDVPEGYKVSRKEKRNFPLILESPSPNQTSLYFCASRSDRGDEKLFFGSGTQLSVL.

The V gene is TRBV5-1, the J gene TRBJ1-4; the D gene is possibly TRBD1 (6 bases). The germline gives CDR1 SGHRS, CDR2 YFSETQ. V was trimmed by 0 bases and J by 8 bases, leaving 14 bases between them. The CDR3 length is 15 residues. CDR3 region: CASSLVAGEGEKLFF. CDR3 sequence (DNA): TGCGCCAGCAGCTTGGTGGCAGGGGAGGGCGAAAAACTGTTTTTT.

This clone has just one count. The V gene is TRBV27, the J gene TRBJ2-5; D gene uncertain. CDR3 length equals 15 residues. Trimming shortened V by 3 bases and J by 1 base, and 12 bases separated the two germline ends. Germline CDR1 MNHEY, CDR2 SMNVEV (reference sequence). The CDR3 sequence: CASSLGQVGQETQYF. In nucleotides, the CDR3 is TGTGCCAGCAGTTTGGGTCAGGTAGGCCAAGAGACCCAGTACTTC.

This sequence joins TRBV19 and TRBJ2-1, with 8 bases matching TRBD2. Germline values: CDR1 LNHDA, CDR2 SQIVND (reference sequence). This CDR3 spans 15 amino acids. With V trimmed by 6 bases and J by 0 bases, 4 bases remained unmatched. The CDR3 nucleotides are TGTGCCAGTAGAACTAGCGGAAGCTCCTACAATGAGCAGTTCTTC. Its translation is CASRTSGSSYNEQFF. Complete variable domain (other parts from reference TRBV19 and TRBJ2-1): DGGITQSPKYLFRKEGQNVTLSCEQNLNHDAMYWYRQDPGQGLRLIYYSQIVNDFQKGDIAEGYSVSREKKESFPLTVTSAQKNPTAFYLCASRTSGSSYNEQFFGPGTRLTVL.

V and J are TRBV19 and TRBJ1-4; possibly TRBD1 for D (5 bases). This CDR3 spans 14 amino acids. The germline gives CDR1 LNHDA, CDR2 SQIVND (reference sequence). Trimming removed 5 bases from V and 8 bases from J, with 15 bases in between. CDR3 DNA sequence: TGTGCCAGTAGTCCCCCGGGGGGAAGCGAAAAACTGTTTTTT. Its protein is CASSPPGGSEKLFF.

This clone has just one count. The chain combines TRBV4-1 with TRBJ1-4; D possibly corresponds to TRBD1 (5 bases). This CDR3 has 15 amino acids. V lost 2 bases, J lost 8 bases, and 15 bases lay in between. CDR1 and CDR2 (germline): MGHRA, YSYEKL. The CDR3 DNA reads as TGCGCCAGCAGCCAACTGGACACCAAAGGGGAAAAACTGTTTTTT. Translating gives CASSQLDTKGEKLFF.

The chain is built from TRBV25-1 and TRBJ2-1, with D possibly matching TRBD2 (6 bases). This CDR3 comprises 14 residues. V was clipped by 4 bases and J by 4 bases, with 11 bases between them. Germline V gene sequence: CDR1 MGHDK, CDR2 SYGVNS. The CDR3 loop reads CASSVLSGYNEQFF. CDR3 in DNA: TGTGCCAGCAGTGTCCTTAGCGGTTACAATGAGCAGTTCTTC.

The chain couples TRBV7-9 to TRBJ1-1; TRBD1 matches 8 bases. Germline V gene sequence: CDR1 SEHNR, CDR2 FQNEAQ (reference sequence). V was pared by 3 bases and J by 6 bases, with 12 bases of the junction left unmatched. This CDR3 region has 16 residues. CDR3 amino acids: CASSFGAQGARAEAFF. CDR3 DNA: TGTGCCAGCAGCTTTGGGGCTCAGGGGGCACGAGCTGAAGCTTTCTTT. Looking up the rest from reference TRBV7-9 and TRBJ1-1 gives the full variable domain: DTGVSQNPRHKITKRGQNVTFRCDPISEHNRLYWYRQTLGQGPEFLTYFQNEAQLEKSRLLSDRFSAERPKGSFSTLEIQRTEQGDSAMYLCASSFGAQGARAEAFFGQGTRLTVV.

The CDR3 DNA is TGCAGCGTCTTAGGGGGCAGTTACAATGAGCAGTTCTTC. Its translation is CSVLGGSYNEQFF. This rearrangement joins TRBV29-1 to TRBJ2-1; 7 bases align to TRBD1. The V gene's germline CDR1 is SQVTM and CDR2 ANQGSEA. The CDR3 is 13 amino acids. V shed 6 bases and J 4 bases; nucleotides not matched to a gene: 6.

This chain links TRBV2 with TRBJ2-2; TRBD1 matches 10 bases. The CDR3 consists of 18 residues. With V trimmed by 6 bases and J by 4 bases, 14 bases remained unmatched. Germline-derived CDR1 and CDR2 are SNHLY and FYNNEI. DNA for the CDR3: TGTGCCAGCAGATTCGACAGGGGGCGCATGTCCGGCACCGGGGAGCTGTTTTTT. Translated: CASRFDRGRMSGTGELFF.

The J gene is TRBJ2-7, the V gene TRBV4-1, with a possible D match to TRBD2 (6 bases). This CDR3 is built from 16 residues. Germline CDR1 reads MGHRA; CDR2 reads YSYEKL. Trimming cost V 5 bases and J 1 base, with 18 bases left between them. Written as DNA, the CDR3 is TGCGCCAGCAGCGCTCACCGGATTAGCGGTTCCTACGAGCAGTACTTC. Translated, it gives CASSAHRISGSYEQYF.

The DNA of the CDR3 is TGTGCCAGTAGTATAGGAGGACAGGGCTCCTACGAGCAGTACTTC. Translating it yields CASSIGGQGSYEQYF. V gene TRBV19 combines with J gene TRBJ2-7; 8 bases fit TRBD1. V lost 1 base to trimming and J lost 0 bases; unmatched junction nucleotides: 2. Germline V gene sequence: CDR1 LNHDA, CDR2 SQIVND (reference sequence). This CDR3 contains 15 residues.

The gene calls are TRBV21-1 and TRBJ2-1; the D call TRBD2 from the table was never checked on the DNA. TRBV21-1 is deemed a pseudogene. This CDR3 spans 16 amino acids. The CDR3 region is CASTTEGGGTYNEQFF. In DNA, the CDR3 is TGTGCCAGCACCACTGAGGGAGGGGGGACTTACAATGAGCAGTTCTTC.

V gene TRBV18 combines with J gene TRBJ1-2, with 9 bases identical to TRBD1. V lost 5 bases and J lost 4; bases outside the gene matches: 14. The CDR3 is made up of 17 amino acids. Germline assignment: CDR1 KGHSH and CDR2 LQKENI. The CDR3 DNA is TGTGCCAGCTCAACGGGACAGGGTCTTGCGGGGGTCTATGGCTACACCTTC. Amino acid sequence: CASSTGQGLAGVYGYTF. Drawing the rest from reference TRBV18 and TRBJ1-2, the complete variable domain is NAGVMQNPRHLVRRRGQEARLRCSPMKGHSHVYWYRQLPEEGLKFMVYLQKENIIDESGMPKERFSAEFPKEGPSILRIQQVVRGDSAAYFCASSTGQGLAGVYGYTFGSGTRLTVV.

This chain connects TRBV18 to TRBJ2-7; a possible D gene is TRBD1 (5 bases). There are 15 residues in the CDR3. The germline V and J ends were trimmed by 2 bases and 4 bases, with 15 bases remaining between them. Germline-derived CDR1 and CDR2 are KGHSH and LQKENI. The CDR3 nucleotides read TGTGCCAGCTCACCAGGCCCACCCCAGGGTTACGAGCAGTACTTC. Its protein product is CASSPGPPQGYEQYF. Full variable domain (outside the CDR3, taken from reference TRBV18 and TRBJ2-7): NAGVMQNPRHLVRRRGQEARLRCSPMKGHSHVYWYRQLPEEGLKFMVYLQKENIIDESGMPKERFSAEFPKEGPSILRIQQVVRGDSAAYFCASSPGPPQGYEQYFGPGTRLTVT.